Below are 26 T cell receptor beta chains sequenced from a single sample in a study of blood T cell repertoires in COVID-19. Generated by immunoSEQ multiplex PCR, the TCRdb table keeps only in-frame clones and is missing some. This table holds roughly 76,000 clones, approximately 80% found once. Sample: peripheral blood. The receptors stem from a woman between 65 and 79 years old with acute or convalescent COVID-19.

The chain employs TRBV12-3 or TRBV12-4 and TRBJ2-7, with TRBD1 as a possible D gene (5 bases). This CDR3 has 13 residues. Trimming pared 4 bases from V and 1 base from J, leaving 8 bases between. The DNA for the CDR3 is TGTGCCAGCAGTTCGCGACAGTCCTACGAGCAGTACTTC. Its protein product is CASSSRQSYEQYF.

J is TRBJ1-3 and V is TRBV3-1 (or the pseudogene TRBV3-2), with 9 bases that match TRBD1. From germline, CDR1 is LGHDT and CDR2 YNNKEL (reference sequence). The CDR3 length is 16 residues. Trimming took 1 base from V and 1 from J; bases not matched to a gene: 2. The CDR3 nucleotides are TGTGCCAGCAGCCAAGCTGACAGGGGGTCTGGAAACACCATATATTTT. As protein: CASSQADRGSGNTIYF.

This sequence joins TRBV29-1 and TRBJ2-2; TRBD1 agrees at 9 bases. There are 13 residues in the CDR3. The J segment lost 9 bases and the V segment lost 4 bases, leaving 6 bases of the junction unmatched. The germline V gene encodes CDR1 SQVTM and CDR2 ANQGSEA. CDR3 amino acids: CSVVTGGRRELFF. The DNA of the CDR3 is TGCAGCGTTGTGACAGGGGGGAGGCGGGAGCTGTTTTTT.

This chain links TRBV12-5 with TRBJ2-1; perhaps TRBD2 as D (5 bases). CDR3 length: 16 amino acids. Germline lookup yields CDR1 LGHNT and CDR2 FRNRAP. The germline V and J ends were trimmed by 5 bases and 1 base, with 15 bases remaining between them. The CDR3 loop reads CASGPGGRRSYNEQFF. DNA of the CDR3: TGTGCTAGTGGTCCAGGAGGACGCCGGTCCTACAATGAGCAGTTCTTC.

The chain employs TRBV30 and TRBJ2-7, with TRBD1 matching 8 bases. Trimming at V came to 2 bases and at J to 3 bases, leaving 3 bases not matched to a gene. Looked up from germline, CDR1 is GTSNPN and CDR2 is SVGIG (reference sequence). The length of the CDR3 is 13 residues. Here the CDR3 reads CAWSKQGVYEQYF. The CDR3 DNA sequence: TGTGCCTGGAGTAAACAGGGGGTCTACGAGCAGTACTTC. The full variable domain, its missing parts supplied by reference TRBV30 and TRBJ2-7, is SQTIHQWPATLVQPVGSPLSLECTVEGTSNPNLYWYRQAAGRGLQLLFYSVGIGQISSEVPQNLSASRPQDRQFILSSKKLLLSDSGFYLCAWSKQGVYEQYFGPGTRLTVT.

The rearrangement joins TRBV29-1 to TRBJ2-1; D call uncertain. There are 13 residues in the CDR3. The germline V and J ends were trimmed by 3 bases and 8 bases, with 14 bases remaining between them. The germline gives CDR1 SQVTM, CDR2 ANQGSEA. DNA for the CDR3: TGCAGCGTTGAGAGTAGTATTGTGGATGAGCAGTTCTTC. Amino acid sequence: CSVESSIVDEQFF.

This chain joins TRBV19 and TRBJ2-4, with 9 bases matching TRBD1. The CDR3 covers 14 residues. V shed 9 bases and J 5 bases; nucleotides not matched to a gene: 8. Germline V gene sequence: CDR1 LNHDA, CDR2 SQIVND (reference sequence). CDR3 in amino acids: CASEQGARENIQYF. CDR3 DNA: TGTGCCAGCGAACAGGGGGCAAGAGAAAACATTCAGTACTTC.

The rearrangement uses TRBV12-3 or TRBV12-4 and TRBJ2-1; D may be TRBD2 (6 bases). Trimming stripped 6 bases from V and 9 bases from J, with 12 bases between. This CDR3 has 12 residues. As DNA, the CDR3 is TGTGCCAGCAGGTGGGTGGGAGGTGAGCAGTTCTTC. The encoded protein is CASRWVGGEQFF.

This clone has a handful of counts. The chain employs TRBV6-5 and TRBJ2-7; maybe TRBD1 (6 bases). The ends were cut back, 6 bases at V and 4 bases at J, with 19 bases in the middle. CDR1 MNHEY and CDR2 SVGAGI come from the germline V gene. There are 15 residues in the CDR3. CDR3 sequence (DNA): TGTGCCAGCAGACTAGATGGACAGATGCCGTACGAGCAGTACTTC. It specifies CASRLDGQMPYEQYF.

The sample holds many counts of this clone. This chain joins TRBV4-2 and TRBJ2-7; 8 positions match TRBD1. The CDR3 runs 15 residues. The trim removed 0 bases at V and 6 bases at J, leaving 7 bases unmatched. CDR1 is LGHNA and CDR2 is YNFKEQ in the germline V gene. The CDR3 sequence: CASSQEGQGTGEQYF. The CDR3 DNA sequence: TGTGCCAGCAGCCAAGAAGGACAGGGAACGGGCGAGCAGTACTTC.

The V gene is TRBV2, the J gene TRBJ1-2; D is uncertain. Germline V gene data show CDR1 as SNHLY and CDR2 as FYNNEI. V gave up 7 bases and J gave up 4 bases, with 7 bases separating them. There are 11 residues in the CDR3. The CDR3 here is CASNPGYGYTF. Here the CDR3 DNA reads TGTGCCAGCAACCCGGGCTATGGCTACACCTTC.

The chain is built from TRBV5-1 and TRBJ2-1, with 10 bases that match TRBD2. CDR1 is SGHRS, CDR2 YFSETQ, per germline. The CDR3 is 17 amino acids. Germline trimming cut 2 bases from V and 6 bases from J; bases unmatched to any gene: 11. The CDR3 DNA follows: TGCGCCAGCAGCTTACCGGGAGCGGGAGGGCCGAGCAATGAGCAGTTCTTC. It codes for CASSLPGAGGPSNEQFF.

This rearrangement joins TRBV13 to TRBJ2-7; TRBD1 agrees at 7 bases. V lost 3 bases, J lost 6 bases, and 11 bases stayed unmatched. The CDR3 contains 15 residues. The germline CDR1 and CDR2 sequences are PRHDT and FYEKMQ (reference sequence). The CDR3 is CASSFKGQGEREQYF. DNA for the CDR3: TGTGCCAGCAGCTTTAAGGGGCAGGGGGAACGCGAGCAGTACTTC.

The chain uses TRBV19 and TRBJ2-7; D remains ambiguous. This CDR3 contains 14 residues. V was pared by 3 bases and J by 1 base, with 10 bases between. Per germline, CDR1 LNHDA and CDR2 SQIVND (reference sequence). Here the CDR3 reads CASSINQDSYEQYF. The CDR3 nucleotides read TGTGCCAGTAGTATTAATCAGGATTCCTACGAGCAGTACTTC.

The chain is built from TRBV30 and TRBJ1-5; D unclear. CDR3 size: 14 residues. Germline V gene lookup returns CDR1 GTSNPN and CDR2 SVGIG (reference sequence). Trimming pared 2 bases from V and 6 bases from J, leaving 14 bases between. The DNA for the CDR3 is TGTGCCTGGAGTACCAACCAGGTGGTTCAGCCCCAGCATTTT. It yields the protein CAWSTNQVVQPQHF. The complete variable domain, with remaining parts taken from reference TRBV30 and TRBJ1-5, reads SQTIHQWPATLVQPVGSPLSLECTVEGTSNPNLYWYRQAAGRGLQLLFYSVGIGQISSEVPQNLSASRPQDRQFILSSKKLLLSDSGFYLCAWSTNQVVQPQHFGDGTRLSIL.

This clone was counted only a few times. This sequence joins TRBV5-4 and TRBJ1-1; D gene uncertain. Germline V gene data show CDR1 as SGHNT and CDR2 as YYREEE (reference sequence). There are 14 residues in the CDR3. Trimming left V 2 bases short and J 1 base short, with 9 bases between. Here the CDR3 reads CASSFSSGNTEAFF. The CDR3 DNA is TGTGCCAGCAGCTTTTCTTCAGGGAACACTGAAGCTTTCTTT.

V gene TRBV5-5 combines with J gene TRBJ1-1; possibly TRBD1 for D (5 bases). The germline V gene has CDR1 SGHKS and CDR2 YYEKEE (reference sequence). The CDR3 loop spans 14 amino acids. Trimming took 4 bases from V and 1 from J, leaving 11 bases between them. The CDR3 bases are TGTGCCAGCAGCGCTAGTACAGGGAACACTGAAGCTTTCTTT. Amino acid sequence: CASSASTGNTEAFF.

This chain links TRBV5-1 with TRBJ2-5; the D gene is possibly TRBD1 (5 bases). V was shortened by 3 bases and J by 2 bases, with 11 bases between the two germline ends. Germline-derived CDR1 and CDR2 are SGHRS and YFSETQ. The CDR3 has 14 amino acids. The CDR3 sequence is CASSWGGAQETQYF. The CDR3 DNA follows: TGCGCCAGCAGCTGGGGCGGTGCTCAAGAGACCCAGTACTTC.

The chain couples TRBV5-1 to TRBJ2-1, with a tentative D call TRBD2 (6 bases). Trimming left V 1 base short and J 7 bases short, with 9 bases between. The CDR3 is 13 residues long. Germline V gene sequence: CDR1 SGHRS, CDR2 YFSETQ. In DNA form, the CDR3 reads TGCGCCAGCAGCTTGTGGGGGGATAATGAGCAGTTCTTC. This sequence encodes CASSLWGDNEQFF.

The chain joins TRBV2 to TRBJ1-2; tentatively, D is TRBD1 (6 bases). The V gene lost 0 bases and the J gene lost 7 bases, with 18 bases spanning the gap. CDR1 SNHLY and CDR2 FYNNEI come from the germline V gene. This CDR3 is 16 amino acids long. The chain's CDR3 is CASSEARRGYRSGYTF. CDR3 coding DNA: TGTGCCAGCAGTGAAGCCCGCAGGGGTTACAGGAGTGGCTACACCTTC.

The rearrangement joins TRBV30 to TRBJ1-2; tentatively, D is TRBD1 (5 bases). This CDR3 has 12 residues. The V end was cut by 1 base, the J end by 4 bases, with 7 bases between. The germline gives CDR1 GTSNPN, CDR2 SVGIG (reference sequence). The CDR3 nucleotides are TGTGCCTGGAGTGGGGGCCTCTATGGCTACACCTTC. Translation: CAWSGGLYGYTF.

This sequence joins TRBV7-3 and TRBJ1-1; D perhaps matches TRBD1 (5 bases). The CDR3 is 13 amino acids. V lost 1 base to trimming and J lost 7 bases, with 10 bases between them. The germline gives CDR1 SGHTA, CDR2 FQGTGA. The DNA of the CDR3 is TGTGCCAGCAGCTTAAATAGGGGAGGTGAAGCTTTCTTT. Protein: CASSLNRGGEAFF.

This rearrangement joins TRBV9 to TRBJ2-2; 9 positions agree with TRBD2. Germline V CDR1 and CDR2: SGDLS, YYNGEE. The CDR3 extends over 18 amino acids. V trimming: 2 bases; J trimming: 4 bases; junction bases outside the gene matches: 12. CDR3 sequence reads: CASSVSSGTRGGTGELFF. CDR3 DNA sequence: TGTGCCAGCAGCGTTTCTAGCGGGACCAGGGGGGGCACCGGGGAGCTGTTTTTT.

The genes are TRBV2 and TRBJ2-5; possibly TRBD1 for D (5 bases). The CDR3 sequence is 14 residues long. Germline V gives CDR1 SNHLY, CDR2 FYNNEI. V shed 2 bases and J shed 4 bases, with 11 bases lying between them. CDR3 DNA sequence: TGTGCCAGCAGTGAATCATGGGGCGGAGAGACCCAGTACTTC. It is translated as CASSESWGGETQYF.

This chain links TRBV5-1 with TRBJ1-2; TRBD1 matches at 8 bases. The CDR3 covers 14 residues. In germline, CDR1 is SGHRS, CDR2 YFSETQ. V lost 3 bases, J lost 3 bases, and 4 bases stayed unmatched. CDR3 nucleotides: TGCGCCAGCAGCTCGGGACAGGCAGACTATGGCTACACCTTC. Translated: CASSSGQADYGYTF.

This chain links TRBV2 with TRBJ1-2; D perhaps matches TRBD1 (5 bases). The V and J ends lost 8 bases and 2 bases respectively, with 15 bases between them. Germline V gene data show CDR1 as SNHLY and CDR2 as FYNNEI. This CDR3 is built from 14 residues. CDR3 protein: CASRAGRTNYGYTF. CDR3 DNA sequence: TGTGCCAGCCGAGCAGGGCGAACGAACTATGGCTACACCTTC.